This passage covers 15 T cell receptor beta chains from one sample sequenced in a study of cytomegalovirus exposure and HLA in healthy donors (dated 2017 in TCRdb). Library construction relied on the immunoSEQ multiplex PCR assay. For the multiplex PCR, a mixture combining 60 forward primers for TCR Vbeta segments and 13 reverse primers for TCR Jbeta segments was used. TCRdb stores this immuneACCESS table with in-frame sequences only. Part of the clones is absent; in the studies checked, under half of the shortfall reflects unresolved V genes, and no reason is known for the rest. The sample table includes fewer than 70,000 clones. The top ten clones comprise 3.5% to 4% of the sample. Sample: PBMCs. Receptors originate from a young woman in good health and CMV-seronegative.

About this clone itself: One junction end does not reproduce the germline sequence, and a read error may be involved. The chain is built from TRBV30 and TRBJ2-4; 13 bases line up with TRBD2. The germline V gene has CDR1 GTSNPN and CDR2 SVGIG (reference sequence). The CDR3 extends over 15 amino acids. As DNA, the CDR3 is TGTGCCGGGAGTGTACTAGCGGGGGGGCCAAACATTCAGTACTTC. Amino acids: CAGSVLAGGPNIQYF.

The CDR3 region is CASSSEGGGREQYF. CDR3 bases: TGTGCCAGCAGCTCCGAGGGCGGGGGCCGGGAGCAGTACTTC. V gene TRBV9 combines with J gene TRBJ2-7; a weak D match, TRBD2 (7 bases). The CDR3 sequence is 14 residues long. V lost 4 bases to trimming and J lost 7 bases, with 18 bases between them. Germline assignment: CDR1 SGDLS and CDR2 YYNGEE.

The chain couples TRBV18 to TRBJ1-3; 8 bases align to TRBD1. J gave up 0 bases and V 6 bases, and 4 bases lay outside the gene matches. The germline V gene has CDR1 KGHSH and CDR2 LQKENI. The CDR3 length is 15 residues. The DNA for the CDR3 is TGTGCCAGCTCCCACGACAGGGGCTCTGGAAACACCATATATTTT. It yields the protein CASSHDRGSGNTIYF.

The V gene is TRBV4-2, the J gene TRBJ2-3, with 14 bases identical to TRBD2. The V and J ends lost 4 bases and 7 bases, in that order; junction bases with no gene match: 7. The CDR3 is 16 amino acids. Germline values: CDR1 LGHNA, CDR2 YNFKEQ. CDR3 residues: CASSRGLAGERHTQYF. The CDR3 DNA sequence: TGTGCCAGCAGCCGGGGACTAGCGGGAGAGCGCCATACGCAGTATTTT.

The V gene is TRBV29-1, the J gene TRBJ1-3, with TRBD1 identical over 7 bases. The length of the CDR3 is 13 residues. The V segment lost 6 bases and the J segment 3 bases; nucleotides outside the gene matches: 5. CDR1 and CDR2 (germline): SQVTM, ANQGSEA. CDR3 bases: TGCAGCGTAGTCAGGGGGAATGGAAACACCATATATTTT. Amino acids: CSVVRGNGNTIYF.

The chain combines TRBV29-1 with TRBJ2-2, with TRBD1 matching over 9 bases. Germline V lookup: CDR1 SQVTM, CDR2 ANQGSEA. The CDR3 is made up of 15 amino acids. The V gene end was trimmed by 3 bases and the J gene end by 0 bases; junction bases not matched to a gene: 2. CDR3 in DNA: TGCAGCGTTGATGGGGACAGGGCGAACACCGGGGAGCTGTTTTTT. Its protein product is CSVDGDRANTGELFF.

The chain combines TRBV6-1 with TRBJ2-7; D gene unclear. The germline V gene encodes CDR1 MNHNS and CDR2 SASEGT. Trimming shortened V by 2 bases and J by 4 bases, and 6 bases separated the two germline ends. The CDR3 length is 12 residues. The CDR3 sequence is CASSENSYEQYF. The CDR3 nucleotides read TGTGCCAGCAGTGAAAATAGTTACGAGCAGTACTTC.

CDR3 DNA: TGTGCCAGCAGTGCTAGCGGGAGTTTGAACAATGAGCAGTTCTTC. Translated: CASSASGSLNNEQFF. The V call is TRBV27, the J call TRBJ2-1; TRBD2 aligns across 10 bases. J lost 5 bases, V lost 5 bases, and 6 bases had no gene match. The CDR3 has 15 residues. Germline CDR1 MNHEY, CDR2 SMNVEV (reference sequence).

V is TRBV5-1 and J is TRBJ2-5; possible D gene TRBD1, 6 bases. This CDR3 region has 15 residues. Trimming left V 7 bases short and J 4 bases short, with 20 bases between. CDR1 is SGHRS and CDR2 is YFSETQ in the germline V gene. DNA of the CDR3: TGCGCCAGCTCCTTGGGGGCGATCTCCGTAGAGACCCAGTACTTC. Amino acids: CASSLGAISVETQYF. The full variable domain, its missing parts supplied by reference TRBV5-1 and TRBJ2-5, is KAGVTQTPRYLIKTRGQQVTLSCSPISGHRSVSWYQQTPGQGLQFLFEYFSETQRNKGNFPGRFSGRQFSNSRSEMNVSTLELGDSALYLCASSLGAISVETQYFGPGTRLLVL.

The CDR3 region has the DNA TGTGCCAGCAGCCTGACAGGGGGCAATTCACCCCTCCACTTT. Its translation: CASSLTGGNSPLHF. This chain connects TRBV5-6 to TRBJ1-6; 10 positions agree with TRBD1. The CDR3 loop spans 14 amino acids. Germline CDR1 reads SGHDT; CDR2 reads YYEEEE. Unmatched junction bases numbered 2, after V lost 4 bases and J lost 7 bases.

The genes are TRBV29-1 and TRBJ2-1; TRBD1 matches at 9 bases. With V trimmed by 7 bases and J by 6 bases, 7 bases remained unmatched. This CDR3 has 13 residues. Germline V gives CDR1 SQVTM, CDR2 ANQGSEA. This CDR3 reads CSAMGQGSNEQFF. The CDR3 DNA reads as TGCAGCGCCATGGGACAGGGTAGCAATGAGCAGTTCTTC.

The CDR3: CASSPLRDSGNTIYF. CDR3 nucleotide sequence: TGTGCCAGCTCACCACTCCGGGACTCTGGAAACACCATATATTTT. The chain couples TRBV18 to TRBJ1-3; no reliable D call. The CDR3 loop spans 15 amino acids. CDR1 is KGHSH, CDR2 LQKENI, per germline. V lost 1 base and J 0 bases, leaving 7 bases between the germline ends.

The chain has TRBV6-1 and TRBJ2-7; TRBD2 might be the D (6 bases). CDR3 length equals 12 residues. The germline CDR1 and CDR2 sequences are MNHNS and SASEGT. Trimming cost V 7 bases and J 2 bases, with 9 bases left between them. CDR3 in amino acids: CASNRGTYEQYF. In DNA form, the CDR3 reads TGTGCCAGCAATCGGGGGACCTACGAGCAGTACTTC.

This chain joins TRBV15 and TRBJ2-5, with TRBD2 as a possible D gene (5 bases). This CDR3 is 15 amino acids long. V was shortened by 8 bases and J by 1 base, with 17 bases between the two germline ends. Germline CDR1 and CDR2: LNHNV and YYDKDF (reference sequence). In DNA, the CDR3 is TGTGCCACCCACAGCGGTGGAGGAGTCCAAGAGACCCAGTACTTC. It encodes CATHSGGGVQETQYF.

The chain combines TRBV29-1 with TRBJ2-1, with TRBD1 as a possible D gene (5 bases). Germline V gene lookup returns CDR1 SQVTM and CDR2 ANQGSEA. With 2 bases removed from V and 2 bases from J, the gap between germline ends came to 16 bases. The length of the CDR3 is 16 residues. This CDR3 is CSVESPGRATYNEQFF. The CDR3 bases are TGCAGCGTTGAAAGCCCGGGCAGGGCAACCTACAATGAGCAGTTCTTC.